In this sample, the clone carrying this T cell receptor beta chain turned up once. These data come from a study of blood T cell repertoires in COVID-19. Overall study context: Both acute and convalescent COVID-19 samples were obtained from the United States, Italy and Spain. From T cells, B-cell-depleted T cells, or PBMCs came the material, which was cDNA or gDNA.

Assay: immunoSEQ multiplex PCR; the TCRdb copy retains only in-frame clones and omits some. The repertoire has 170,000 or so clones, around 90% of them found once; the top ten carry roughly 9%. Participants, about 18 to 100 years old, spanned 24 US areas. Germline V gene data show CDR1 as LNHDA and CDR2 as SQIVND (reference sequence). V gave up 5 bases and J gave up 8 bases, with 10 bases separating them. The CDR3 runs to 12 residues. This TCR derives from a woman under 30 who had recovered from COVID-19. This chain joins TRBV19 and TRBJ2-1; D is ambiguous. The sequencing sample was made of PBMCs or T cells enriched from blood (not recorded which). The CDR3 spells CASSESVHEQFF. The CDR3 DNA is TGTGCCAGTAGTGAGTCCGTCCATGAGCAGTTCTTC.